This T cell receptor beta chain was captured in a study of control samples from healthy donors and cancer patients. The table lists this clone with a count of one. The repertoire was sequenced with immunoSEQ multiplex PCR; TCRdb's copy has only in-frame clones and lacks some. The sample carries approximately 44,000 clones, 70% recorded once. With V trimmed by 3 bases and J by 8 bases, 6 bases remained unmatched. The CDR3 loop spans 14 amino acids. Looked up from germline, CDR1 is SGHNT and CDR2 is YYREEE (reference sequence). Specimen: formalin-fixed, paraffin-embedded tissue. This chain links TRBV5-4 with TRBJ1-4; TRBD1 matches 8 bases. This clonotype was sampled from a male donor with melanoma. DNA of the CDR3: TGTGCCAGCAGCTCTGGACAGGGTGGGGAAAAACTGTTTTTT. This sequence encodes CASSSGQGGEKLFF.